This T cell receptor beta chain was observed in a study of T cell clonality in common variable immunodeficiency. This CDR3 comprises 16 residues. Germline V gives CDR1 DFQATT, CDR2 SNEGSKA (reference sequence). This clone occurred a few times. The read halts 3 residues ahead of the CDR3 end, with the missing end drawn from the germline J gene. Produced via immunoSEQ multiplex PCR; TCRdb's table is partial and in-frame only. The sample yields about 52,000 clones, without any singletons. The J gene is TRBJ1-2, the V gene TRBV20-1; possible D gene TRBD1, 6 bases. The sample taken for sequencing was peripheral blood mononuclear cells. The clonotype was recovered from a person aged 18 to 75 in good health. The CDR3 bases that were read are TGCAGTGCTTCTCAACTCGGTGCGGGGGGCACAGATACG. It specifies CSASQLGAGGTDT. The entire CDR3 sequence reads CSASQLGAGGTDTYTF.